These 9 T cell receptor beta chains share one sample of origin, sequenced in a study of cytomegalovirus exposure and HLA in healthy donors (dated by TCRdb to the late 2010s). The method was the immunoSEQ multiplex PCR assay. A mixture of 60 forward primers for TCR Vbeta segments and 13 reverse primers for TCR Jbeta segments was used in the multiplex PCR. TCRdb re-hosts the immuneACCESS table, in-frame sequences only. Its copies lack some clones; in the studies checked, an unresolved V gene accounts for under half of them, and the cause for the rest is not known. The sample table lists approximately 170,000 clones, under 90% of them with a count of one. Together, the top ten hold approximately 1.5% of the sample. The sequenced material came from PBMCs. The origin of the receptors is a male donor in good health and CMV-seronegative.

The V call is TRBV5-6, the J call TRBJ2-1, with 10 bases matching TRBD2. The CDR3 is made up of 15 amino acids. Per germline, CDR1 SGHDT and CDR2 YYEEEE. The ends lost 5 bases at V and 10 bases at J; junction bases unmatched: 12. CDR3 DNA: TGTGCCAGCAGTTCCGTGCTAGCGGGAGTTGGCGAGCAGTTCTTC. Translated: CASSSVLAGVGEQFF.

This clone was seen just once. The rearrangement links TRBV19 to TRBJ2-3; D uncertain. The germline CDR1 and CDR2 sequences are LNHDA and SQIVND (reference sequence). This CDR3 spans 15 amino acids. V dropped 3 bases and J dropped 2 bases, with 12 bases sitting between them. The CDR3 here is CASSILFSYTDTQYF. The CDR3 region has the DNA TGTGCCAGTAGTATCCTCTTCAGTTACACAGATACGCAGTATTTT.

The rearrangement links TRBV6-5 to TRBJ2-1, with a possible D match to TRBD1 (5 bases). Trimming removed 6 bases at V and 8 bases at J, with 20 bases between. The CDR3 sequence is 15 residues long. Germline CDR1 is MNHEY and CDR2 is SVGAGI. CDR3 region: CASSFQPTPGHEQFF. The CDR3 nucleotides are TGTGCCAGCAGCTTCCAGCCCACACCAGGGCATGAGCAGTTCTTC.

In DNA form, the CDR3 reads TGTGCCAGCAGCCAGGGGGTGCACGAGCAGTACTTC. This codes for CASSQGVHEQYF. The chain has TRBV7-8 and TRBJ2-7; 7 bases fit TRBD1. CDR1 is SGHVS, CDR2 FQNEAQ, per germline. J was trimmed by 5 bases and V by 5 bases; bases with no gene match: 3. This CDR3 is 12 amino acids long.

The chain is built from TRBV19 and TRBJ2-3; 8 bases fit TRBD2. In germline, CDR1 is LNHDA, CDR2 SQIVND (reference sequence). V shed 4 bases and J 1 base; nucleotides not matched to a gene: 10. The CDR3 length is 17 residues. The CDR3 reads CASSNIRGGGGTDTQYF. As DNA, the CDR3 is TGTGCCAGTAGTAACATTCGGGGGGGCGGGGGCACAGATACGCAGTATTTT. The variable domain in full, with the rest retrieved from reference TRBV19 and TRBJ2-3, is DGGITQSPKYLFRKEGQNVTLSCEQNLNHDAMYWYRQDPGQGLRLIYYSQIVNDFQKGDIAEGYSVSREKKESFPLTVTSAQKNPTAFYLCASSNIRGGGGTDTQYFGPGTRLTVL.

Concerning this clone itself: One end of the junction varies from germline; a read error may be responsible. The V and J genes are TRBV9 and TRBJ2-1; 11 bases line up with TRBD2. This CDR3 has 17 amino acids. Germline assignment: CDR1 SGDLS and CDR2 YYNGEE. The CDR3 loop is CASSAIPSGRRYSEQFF. CDR3 nucleotide sequence: TGTGCCAGCAGCGCAATACCTAGCGGGAGGCGCTACAGTGAGCAGTTCTTC.

The chain recombines TRBV28 with TRBJ1-5; TRBD1 might be the D (6 bases). In germline, CDR1 is MDHEN, CDR2 SYDVKM. The CDR3 is made up of 13 amino acids. V was pared by 6 bases and J by 5 bases, with 11 bases between. The DNA for the CDR3 is TGTGCCAGCAGATCCGGGACATATCAGCCCCAGCATTTT. Protein sequence: CASRSGTYQPQHF.

Worth noting for this clone: A read error may produce the germline difference seen at one junction end. This chain links TRBV10-3 with TRBJ2-7; tentatively, D is TRBD2 (6 bases). CDR1 is ENHRY and CDR2 is SYGVKD in the germline V gene. This CDR3 is built from 13 residues. The chain's CDR3 is CAIRVGDSYGQYF. CDR3 sequence (DNA): TGTGCCATCAGGGTAGGGGACTCCTACGGGCAGTACTTC.

This sequence joins TRBV27 and TRBJ2-7; TRBD1 matches at 9 bases. The CDR3 sequence is 19 residues long. The J segment lost 2 bases and the V segment lost 5 bases, leaving 19 bases of the junction unmatched. In germline, CDR1 is MNHEY, CDR2 SMNVEV (reference sequence). The CDR3 sequence is CASSPGQGIPMLSPYEQYF. The CDR3 DNA reads TGTGCCAGCAGTCCGGGACAGGGAATCCCGATGTTAAGCCCCTACGAGCAGTACTTC.